The source of this TCR beta chain is a study of blood T cell repertoires in COVID-19. Background on the study: Donors in the United States, Italy and Spain gave samples during acute or convalescent COVID-19. Sample material is recorded as cDNA or gDNA derived from T cells, B-cell-depleted T cells, or PBMCs.

Enrollment of patients from Seattle took place during active infection, with longitudinal follow-up. Under the authors' procedure: From reference gene primer amplification, estimates of nucleated cell counts were derived. Generated by immunoSEQ multiplex PCR, the TCRdb table keeps only in-frame clones and is missing some. The DNA was the basis for D and trimming; V, J and clone size are from that table. Among some 300,000 clones listed, about nine tenths were seen once. This CDR3 spans 12 amino acids. The V gene lost 6 bases and the J gene lost 3 bases, with 8 bases spanning the gap. This TCR was sampled from a woman aged 50 to 60 with COVID-19, enrolled during active disease. V and J are TRBV12-3 or TRBV12-4 and TRBJ1-1; D gene ambiguous. Sequenced input: peripheral blood. The CDR3 region has the DNA TGTGCCAGCAGCCCCCGAGACACTGAAGCTTTCTTT. It translates to CASSPRDTEAFF.